Sequencing of this TCR beta chain was carried out in a study of vaccination effects on CD4 cells after COVID-19. About the research overall: Participants each got two BNT162b2 or mRNA-1273 vaccine doses. Overall study results and limits: Relatively few convalescent patients took part in the study, which had no early post-infection timepoints. Marked contraction was observed in infection-induced and vaccine-induced clones late after vaccination.

Scientists isolated CD4+ T cells after a roughly nine-day culture period ended. As regards this clone: As yet, its antigen is unknown.

Produced via immunoSEQ multiplex PCR; TCRdb's table is partial and in-frame only. This sample yields about 50,000 clones, of which 60% to 85% are seen a single time; 3% belongs to the top ten. Germline loops: CDR1 MNHNS, CDR2 SASEGT. This CDR3 spans 15 amino acids. Trimming stripped 0 bases from V and 9 bases from J, with 12 bases between. The receptor was derived from a human donor who received a COVID-19 vaccine. The chain links TRBV6-1 to TRBJ1-6; D is unclear. The starting material was CD4+ T cells from PBMCs cultured without peptide, obtained before COVID-19 vaccination. In nucleotides, the CDR3 is TGTGCCAGCAGTGAAGCACCGGGTCTCTCTTCACCCCTCCACTTT. Encoded protein: CASSEAPGLSSPLHF.